This T cell receptor beta chain was obtained from a study of blood T cell repertoires in COVID-19. The overall study: PBMCs, B-cell-depleted T cells, or T cells were the source of the cDNA or gDNA that made up the material.

Profiling relied on immunoSEQ multiplex PCR, and the TCRdb table lists in-frame clones only, not all of them. The data hold approximately 240,000 clones, with roughly 82% observed a single time. This CDR3 comprises 15 residues. Germline lookup yields CDR1 SGHVS and CDR2 FQNEAQ. Trimming removed 1 base from V and 6 bases from J; junction bases left unmatched: 5. This clonotype was obtained from a woman aged 40 to 50 who had recovered from COVID-19. The sample taken for sequencing was peripheral blood. V is TRBV7-8 and J is TRBJ1-5; the match to TRBD1 covers 8 bases. The CDR3 loop is CASSLGGQGPQPQHF. In DNA form, the CDR3 reads TGTGCCAGCAGCTTAGGAGGACAGGGCCCTCAGCCCCAGCATTTT.